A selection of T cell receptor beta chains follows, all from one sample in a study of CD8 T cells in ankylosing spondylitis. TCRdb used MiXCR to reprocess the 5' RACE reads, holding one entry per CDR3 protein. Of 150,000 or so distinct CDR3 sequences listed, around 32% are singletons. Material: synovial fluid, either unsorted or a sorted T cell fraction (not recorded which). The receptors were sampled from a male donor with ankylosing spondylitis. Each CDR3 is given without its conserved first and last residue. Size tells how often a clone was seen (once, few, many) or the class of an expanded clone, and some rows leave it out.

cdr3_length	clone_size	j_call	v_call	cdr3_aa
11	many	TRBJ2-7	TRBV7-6	ASSLERNYEQY
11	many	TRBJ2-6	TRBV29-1	SVGVRGANVLT
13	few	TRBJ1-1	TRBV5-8	ASSFGGFMNTEAF
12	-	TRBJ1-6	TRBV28	ASRQGKGNSPLH
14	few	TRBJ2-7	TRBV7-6	ASSFMAGSAVYEQY
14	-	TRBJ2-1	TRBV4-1	ASSQATSGTYNEQF
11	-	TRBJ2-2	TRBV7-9	ASRNDGTGELF
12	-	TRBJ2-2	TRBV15	ATSNDLNTGELF
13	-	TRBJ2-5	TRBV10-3	AISAFGAEQETQY
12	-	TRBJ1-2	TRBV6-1	ASSTQGKNYGYT
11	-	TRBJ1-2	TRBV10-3	AISEVGGYGYT
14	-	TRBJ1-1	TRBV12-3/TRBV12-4	ASTPRGTGLSAEAF
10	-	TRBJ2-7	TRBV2	ASSRRTSETE
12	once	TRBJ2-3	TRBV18	ASSPARSTDTQY
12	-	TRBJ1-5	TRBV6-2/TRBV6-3	ATQDRYSNQPQH
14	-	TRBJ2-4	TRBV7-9	ASSPVGILAKNIQY
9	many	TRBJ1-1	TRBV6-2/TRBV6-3	ASRAVTEAF
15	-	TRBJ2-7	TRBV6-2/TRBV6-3	ASSYSDSAQAPYEQY
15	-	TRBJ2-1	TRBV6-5	ASSYRGLAASYNEQF
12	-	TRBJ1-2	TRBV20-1	SARGPGEGHGYT
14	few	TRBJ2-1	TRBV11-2	ASSLQGGSSYNEQF
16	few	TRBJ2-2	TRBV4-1	ASSQDGLAGVNTGELF
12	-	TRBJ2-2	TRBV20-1	SATAGGSAGELF
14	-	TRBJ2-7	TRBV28	ASSRNRDRGQYEQY
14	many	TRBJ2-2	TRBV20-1	SARDPSGRGTGELF
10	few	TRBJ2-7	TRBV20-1	SALTWGYEQY